Following are 25 T cell receptor beta chains from one sample sequenced in a study of T cells in Graves' hyperthyroidism and ophthalmopathy. Authors of the study amplified TCR beta CDR3 regions from RNA transcripts. The TCR CDR3 was amplified in a first-round RT-PCR using the HTBI primer set. Using its own MiXCR run on the multiplex PCR reads, TCRdb lists one record per CDR3 protein. The table has 600,000 or so distinct CDR3 sequences, roughly 50% seen once. Material: peripheral blood or thyroid tissue (not recorded which). Receptors originate from a woman between 18 and 29 years old with Graves' hyperthyroidism.

This chain's CDR3 is CASSDEYGQGARAFF. For the CDR3, the DNA is TGTGCCAGCAGTGACGAATATGGGCAGGGGGCGCGAGCTTTCTTT. The V gene is TRBV6-4, the J gene TRBJ1-1; 8 bases align to TRBD1. The CDR3 extends over 15 amino acids. J was trimmed by 10 bases and V by 2 bases; bases with no gene match: 12. CDR1 is MRHNA, CDR2 SNTAGT, per germline.

This clonotype showed up just a few times. Compared with germline, one end of the junction differs, possibly owing to a read error. V and J are TRBV10-3 and TRBJ1-1; 7 nucleotides match TRBD1. The germline V gene encodes CDR1 ENHRY and CDR2 SYGVKD. The CDR3 contains 13 residues. The CDR3 protein is CASSQQGSTEAFF. CDR3 bases: TGTGCCAGCAGTCAACAGGGGAGCACTGAAGCTTTCTTT.

This chain joins TRBV2 and TRBJ1-5, with TRBD1 matching over 10 bases. Germline CDR1 is SNHLY and CDR2 is FYNNEI. J gave up 5 bases and V 6 bases, and 7 bases lay outside the gene matches. The CDR3 length is 15 residues. CDR3 residues: CASRVTTGGYQPQHF. The DNA for the CDR3 is TGTGCCAGCAGAGTGACGACAGGGGGCTATCAGCCCCAGCATTTT. Variable domain in full (rest from reference TRBV2 and TRBJ1-5): EPEVTQTPSHQVTQMGQEVILRCVPISNHLYFYWYRQILGQKVEFLVSFYNNEISEKSEIFDDQFSVERPDGSNFTLKIRSTKLEDSAMYFCASRVTTGGYQPQHFGDGTRLSIL.

The chain carries TRBV5-1 and TRBJ1-4; D is perhaps TRBD1 (5 bases). The germline V gene encodes CDR1 SGHRS and CDR2 YFSETQ. The ends were cut back, 2 bases at V and 4 bases at J, with 9 bases in the middle. This CDR3 has 14 residues. The CDR3 region is CASSFRQFNEKLFF. Here the CDR3 DNA reads TGCGCCAGCAGCTTCCGACAGTTTAATGAAAAACTGTTTTTT.

This clonotype was picked up a small number of times. J is TRBJ2-5 and V is TRBV7-2; D call uncertain. Germline values: CDR1 SGHTA, CDR2 FQGNSA. Trimming stripped 5 bases from V and 0 bases from J, with 13 bases between. The CDR3 is made up of 15 amino acids. CDR3 amino acids: CASSPRPWYQETQYF. The DNA of the CDR3 is TGTGCCAGCAGCCCTCGCCCTTGGTACCAAGAGACCCAGTACTTC.

This chain joins TRBV25-1 and TRBJ2-1, with D unclear. The DNA end lines up better with TRBJ2-7; the J call may be wrong. The CDR3 contains 13 residues. From germline, CDR1 is MGHDK and CDR2 SYGVNS. The CDR3, as DNA: TGTGCCAGCAGTGAAGGACCCTACAATGAGCAGTACTTC. This codes for CASSEGPYNEQYF.

The chain couples TRBV24-1 to TRBJ2-7; 12 positions match TRBD2. The ends lost 11 bases at V and 4 bases at J; junction bases unmatched: 11. CDR3 length: 15 amino acids. CDR1 and CDR2 from the germline V gene are KGHDR and SFDVKD. CDR3 in amino acids: CASIPSGTSGYEQYF. CDR3 DNA: TGTGCCAGCATTCCTTCCGGGACTAGCGGGTACGAGCAGTACTTC.

The chain recombines TRBV11-2 with TRBJ2-7; 7 bases agree with TRBD1. In germline, CDR1 is SGHAT, CDR2 FQNNGV. The ends lost 5 bases at V and 0 bases at J; junction bases unmatched: 4. The CDR3 extends over 14 amino acids. The CDR3 loop reads CASSPDRVSYEQYF. In nucleotides, the CDR3 is TGTGCCAGCAGCCCAGACAGGGTCTCCTACGAGCAGTACTTC.

This clonotype turned up a few times. The gene calls are TRBV7-6 and TRBJ1-1, with 9 bases that match TRBD1. V shed 5 bases and J 1 base; nucleotides not matched to a gene: 5. CDR1 and CDR2 (germline): SGHVS, FNYEAQ. This CDR3 contains 15 residues. The CDR3 region is CASSRTGERNTEAFF. CDR3 bases: TGTGCCAGCAGCCGGACAGGGGAGAGGAACACTGAAGCTTTCTTT. Variable domain in full (rest from reference TRBV7-6 and TRBJ1-1): GAGVSQSPRYKVTKRGQDVALRCDPISGHVSLYWYRQALGQGPEFLTYFNYEAQQDKSGLPNDRFSAERPEGSISTLTIQRTEQRDSAMYRCASSRTGERNTEAFFGQGTRLTVV.

This clonotype occurred a few times. This sequence joins TRBV12-5 and TRBJ1-1; no clear D. Deletions cut 7 bases from V and 6 bases from J, with 15 bases between. The CDR3 sequence is 13 residues long. CDR1 LGHNT and CDR2 FRNRAP come from the germline V gene. CDR3 region: CASEVPEIAEAFF. The CDR3 DNA is TGTGCTAGTGAGGTGCCGGAGATCGCTGAAGCTTTCTTT. Full variable domain (outside the CDR3, taken from reference TRBV12-5 and TRBJ1-1): DARVTQTPRHKVTEMGQEVTMRCQPILGHNTVFWYRQTMMQGLELLAYFRNRAPLDDSGMPKDRFSAEMPDATLATLKIQPSEPRDSAVYFCASEVPEIAEAFFGQGTRLTVV.

Remarks on this clonotype: Its ends do not fully match the called genes, so a read error is possible. This rearrangement joins TRBV6-2 or TRBV6-3 to TRBJ1-2; a possible D gene is TRBD1 (6 bases). Per germline, CDR1 MNHEY and CDR2 SVGEGT. The CDR3 is 14 amino acids. CDR3 loop: CATSDLGGSYGYTF. CDR3 coding DNA: TGTGCCACCAGTGATTTAGGGGGTTCCTATGGCTACACCTTC.

This clonotype appeared many times. This chain uses TRBV15 with TRBJ2-7; 8 bases match TRBD2. V gave up 3 bases and J gave up 0 bases; unmatched junction bases: 10. This CDR3 has 17 residues. CDR1 and CDR2 (germline): LNHNV, YYDKDF (reference sequence). Here the CDR3 reads CATSSELAGLSSYEQYF. CDR3 coding DNA: TGTGCCACCAGCAGTGAGTTAGCGGGACTATCCTCCTACGAGCAGTACTTC.

The J gene is TRBJ1-2, the V gene TRBV2, with D uncertain. Germline CDR1 is SNHLY and CDR2 is FYNNEI. The CDR3 is made up of 13 amino acids. The germline V and J ends were trimmed by 4 bases and 2 bases, with 8 bases remaining between them. Written as DNA, the CDR3 is TGTGCCAGCAGTGGAGAAGGGAACTATGGCTACACCTTC. Translation: CASSGEGNYGYTF.

The rearrangement links TRBV5-1 to TRBJ1-1; D unclear. CDR1 and CDR2 from the germline V gene are SGHRS and YFSETQ. The CDR3 runs 14 residues. The V end was cut by 7 bases, the J end by 4 bases, with 17 bases between. Here the CDR3 reads CASYPSSWGTEAFF. DNA for the CDR3: TGCGCCAGCTACCCGAGCAGTTGGGGCACTGAAGCTTTCTTT.

The V gene is TRBV7-6, the J gene TRBJ2-2, with 7 nucleotides matching TRBD2. V was pared by 5 bases and J by 4 bases, with 16 bases of the junction left unmatched. Looked up from germline, CDR1 is SGHVS and CDR2 is FNYEAQ. There are 18 residues in the CDR3. The CDR3 loop is CASSQAFEGGVGTGELFF. In DNA, the CDR3 is TGTGCCAGCAGCCAAGCCTTTGAGGGAGGGGTAGGCACCGGGGAGCTGTTTTTT.

This clonotype was picked up a small number of times. The chain employs TRBV5-4 and TRBJ1-1, with a possible D match to TRBD1 (5 bases). The germline CDR1 and CDR2 sequences are SGHNT and YYREEE (reference sequence). This CDR3 comprises 13 residues. Trimming left V 5 bases short and J 4 bases short, with 12 bases between. CDR3 DNA sequence: TGTGCCAGCAGTTGGGGGAGGGCCACTGAAGCTTTCTTT. Its translation is CASSWGRATEAFF. Variable domain in full (rest from reference TRBV5-4 and TRBJ1-1): ETGVTQSPTHLIKTRGQQVTLRCSSQSGHNTVSWYQQALGQGPQFIFQYYREEENGRGNFPPRFSGLQFPNYSSELNVNALELDDSALYLCASSWGRATEAFFGQGTRLTVV.

The rearrangement joins TRBV20-1 to TRBJ1-6; D remains ambiguous. Germline V gene data show CDR1 as DFQATT and CDR2 as SNEGSKA (reference sequence). V was trimmed by 0 bases and J by 8 bases, leaving 17 bases between them. The CDR3 is made up of 16 amino acids. Here the CDR3 DNA reads TGCAGTGCTAGAGATACCTGGGGAGTTACGGATTCACCCCTCCACTTT. Encoded protein: CSARDTWGVTDSPLHF.

This sequence joins TRBV7-2 and TRBJ2-5; either TRBD1 or TRBD2 may fit D (6 bases each). Trimming pared 8 bases from V and 5 bases from J, leaving 15 bases between. There are 13 residues in the CDR3. Germline V gene data show CDR1 as SGHTA and CDR2 as FQGNSA. The CDR3 DNA sequence: TGTGCCAGCTCCCCGGGGGCGGTGGAGACCCAGTACTTC. Amino acid sequence: CASSPGAVETQYF.

The genes are TRBV7-6 and TRBJ1-5; TRBD1 might be the D (6 bases). This CDR3 contains 17 residues. CDR1 and CDR2 from the germline V gene are SGHVS and FNYEAQ. The V end was cut by 5 bases, the J end by 4 bases, with 21 bases between. The CDR3 protein is CASSPTRGSGANQPQHF. The CDR3 nucleotides read TGTGCCAGCAGCCCCACAAGGGGGTCGGGAGCGAATCAGCCCCAGCATTTT. Looking up the rest from reference TRBV7-6 and TRBJ1-5 gives the full variable domain: GAGVSQSPRYKVTKRGQDVALRCDPISGHVSLYWYRQALGQGPEFLTYFNYEAQQDKSGLPNDRFSAERPEGSISTLTIQRTEQRDSAMYRCASSPTRGSGANQPQHFGDGTRLSIL.

The CDR3 DNA sequence: TGTGCCAGCACCTTAGATGGGGCCAACGTCCTGACTTTC. Translating it yields CASTLDGANVLTF. The rearrangement links TRBV2 to TRBJ2-6; D is ambiguous. Germline V gene lookup returns CDR1 SNHLY and CDR2 FYNNEI. V was clipped by 7 bases and J by 3 bases, with 7 bases between them. The CDR3 covers 13 residues. The variable domain in full, with the rest retrieved from reference TRBV2 and TRBJ2-6, is EPEVTQTPSHQVTQMGQEVILRCVPISNHLYFYWYRQILGQKVEFLVSFYNNEISEKSEIFDDQFSVERPDGSNFTLKIRSTKLEDSAMYFCASTLDGANVLTFGAGSRLTVL.

The chain links TRBV24-1 to TRBJ1-2, with D unclear. The CDR3 extends over 12 amino acids. Germline V CDR1 and CDR2: KGHDR, SFDVKD. The germline V and J ends were trimmed by 6 bases and 5 bases, with 9 bases remaining between them. The CDR3: CATSSGGYGYTF. The CDR3 DNA reads as TGTGCCACCAGTAGCGGAGGATATGGCTACACCTTC.

The table lists this clonotype with many counts. This chain uses TRBV14 with TRBJ1-2; no definite D call. The CDR3 extends over 14 amino acids. CDR1 is SGHDN and CDR2 is FVKESK in the germline V gene. With 1 base removed from V and 2 bases from J, the gap between germline ends came to 8 bases. CDR3 protein: CASSQVGENYGYTF. The CDR3 coding sequence is TGTGCCAGCAGCCAAGTCGGGGAGAACTATGGCTACACCTTC.

The sample holds one count of this clonotype. The rearrangement uses TRBV2 and TRBJ2-6; 7 positions agree with TRBD1. This CDR3 has 18 residues. Trimming at V came to 4 bases and at J to 0 bases, leaving 9 bases not matched to a gene. Germline loops: CDR1 SNHLY, CDR2 FYNNEI. For the CDR3, the DNA is TGTGCCAGCAGTGCCTCCGGACAGGCACTCTCTGGGGCCAACGTCCTGACTTTC. It specifies CASSASGQALSGANVLTF. Combining the CDR3 with reference TRBV2 and TRBJ2-6 gives the whole variable domain EPEVTQTPSHQVTQMGQEVILRCVPISNHLYFYWYRQILGQKVEFLVSFYNNEISEKSEIFDDQFSVERPDGSNFTLKIRSTKLEDSAMYFCASSASGQALSGANVLTFGAGSRLTVL.

The chain uses TRBV19 and TRBJ2-7; weak D call: TRBD2 (5 bases). Trimming stripped 3 bases from V and 4 bases from J, with 19 bases between. Germline V gene sequence: CDR1 LNHDA, CDR2 SQIVND (reference sequence). This CDR3 is 16 amino acids long. The CDR3 coding sequence is TGTGCCAGTAGTATTTCCTCTCGACTACGCGTGTACGAGCAGTACTTC. It translates to CASSISSRLRVYEQYF.

The rearrangement links TRBV29-1 to TRBJ2-5; D possibly uses TRBD1 or TRBD2 (6 bases each). CDR1 and CDR2 (germline): SQVTM, ANQGSEA. The V gene lost 8 bases and the J gene lost 5 bases, with 15 bases spanning the gap. This CDR3 has 12 amino acids. The CDR3 DNA sequence: TGCAGCCCGGGGGCAACAACGGAGACCCAGTACTTC. The encoded protein is CSPGATTETQYF.